This paragraph covers one T cell receptor beta chain sequence. It lacks a known antigen. No per-base quality is available; no much larger clone lies one base away. Library prep was done by RT-PCR. The sequencing machine was an Illumina HiSeq 2500. The public reads were reanalyzed by TCRdb: fastp trimming at Q25, MiXCR alignment, in-frame beta chains only. Each CDR3 protein appears once, grouped with its most common genes and DNA. The sample table contains 500,000 to 600,000 distinct CDR3 sequences; only one count was recorded for approximately 16% of them. Roughly 3.1% of the sample is held by the ten biggest clonotypes. This entry is derived from a study of response to subunit inactivated influenza vaccine (dated by TCRdb to about 2018). About the investigation overall: The study used deep quantitative T cell receptor repertoire profiling to track responses to a trivalent subunit inactivated influenza vaccine.

The paper's findings and limits, for the study overall: The authors suggested that each seasonal influenza vaccination may recruit only a limited number of new T cells.

This TCR derives from a man aged 50-75 years who received an inactivated influenza vaccine. Donor details come from another sample of the same person, matched by shared clones. This specimen consisted of CD4+ T cells sorted from PBMCs, obtained 23 to 25 months after vaccination.

This receptor has the CDR3 CATSRDPGENEKLFF. The nucleotides are TGTGCCACCAGCAGAGATCCAGGAGAAAATGAAAAACTGTTTTTT. The chain joins TRBV15 to TRBJ1-4; no confident D gene assignment can be made. The germline V gene (reference sequence) yields LNHNV for CDR1 and YYDKDF for CDR2. Trimming takes 0 bases from V and 5 bases from J, and the germline ends sit 10 bases apart. The CDR3 sequence holds 15 residues, the cysteine and phenylalanine included. Only the CDR3 part of the read is kept: 45 bases, read in frame from the first base.